This T cell receptor (beta chain) was obtained from a study of blood T cells in healthy people across ages. A second roughly 7 to 11 cycle PCR used barcoded and J-beta primers. A single record per CDR3 protein comes from TCRdb applying MiXCR to the 5' RACE reads. The sample has roughly 500,000 distinct CDR3 sequences, around 24% seen once. The ends were cut back, 4 bases at V and 5 bases at J, with 20 bases in the middle. The CDR3 sequence is 17 residues long. Germline V gives CDR1 MDHEN, CDR2 SYDVKM. A further study also used this sample, focusing on T cells of mothers and their children.

The TCR comes from a boy between 10 and 17 years old in good health. Sequencing input: blood. J is TRBJ1-4 and V is TRBV28, with D hard to call. CDR3 protein: CASSSRTGPRANEKLFF. DNA for the CDR3: TGTGCCAGCAGTTCCCGCACTGGGCCCCGGGCCAATGAAAAACTGTTTTTT.